The subject of this entry is one TCR beta chain. This sample stems from a study of cytomegalovirus exposure and HLA in healthy donors. Sequencing used immunoSEQ multiplex PCR; TCRdb keeps in-frame clones, though not all of them. The table records over 150,000 clones, around 90% of them present only once. Unmatched junction bases numbered 23, after V lost 4 bases and J lost 7 bases. CDR1 and CDR2 from the germline V gene are MGHRA and YSYEKL. The CDR3 sequence is 19 residues long. The V gene is TRBV4-1, the J gene TRBJ2-7; 9 nucleotides line up with TRBD2. Specimen: PBMCs. This clonotype was sampled from a woman between 18 and 29 years old in good health and CMV-seropositive. The CDR3 here is CASSLRSGGASGDLGEQYF. CDR3 in DNA: TGCGCCAGCAGCCTTCGAAGTGGGGGGGCTAGCGGGGACCTGGGTGAGCAGTACTTC.